This TCR beta chain was sequenced in a study of early T cells in non-severe SARS-CoV-2 infection. The CDR3 is made up of 21 amino acids. V was trimmed by 2 bases and J by 1 base, leaving 31 bases between them. Germline CDR1 and CDR2: GTSNPN and SVGIG (reference sequence). In TCRdb, the 5' RACE reads were re-called with MiXCR into one record per CDR3 protein. The table shows about 62,000 distinct CDR3 sequences, with almost 9.5% occurring only once. Material for sequencing was whole blood. The chain carries TRBV30 and TRBJ2-3, with unresolved D. The TCR comes from an adult who was a healthcare worker with PCR-confirmed SARS-CoV-2 infection or an uninfected control (not recorded which). The CDR3, as DNA: TGTGCCTGGAGTCGTGGACCAAAAACCCGACCTCCTAGAGTACGCACAGATACGCAGTATTTT. This codes for CAWSRGPKTRPPRVRTDTQYF.